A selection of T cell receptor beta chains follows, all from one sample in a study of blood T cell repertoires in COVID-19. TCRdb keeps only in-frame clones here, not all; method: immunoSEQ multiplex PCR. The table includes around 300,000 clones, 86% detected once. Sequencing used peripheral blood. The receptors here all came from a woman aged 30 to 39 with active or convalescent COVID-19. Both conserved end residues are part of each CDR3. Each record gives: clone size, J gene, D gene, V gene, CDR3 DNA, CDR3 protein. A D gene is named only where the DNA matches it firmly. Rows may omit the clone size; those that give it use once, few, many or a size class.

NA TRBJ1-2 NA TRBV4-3 TGCGCCAGCAGCCAAGATGTAGGGGTCCCGAACTATGGCTACACCTTC CASSQDVGVPNYGYTF
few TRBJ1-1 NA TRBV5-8 TGTGCCAGCAGCTTGGTCGGACAGCCTGAAGCTTTCTTT CASSLVGQPEAFF
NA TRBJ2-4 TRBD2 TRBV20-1 TGCAGTGCTAGTCAAGGACTAGCGGACCAAAACATTCAGTACTTC CSASQGLADQNIQYF
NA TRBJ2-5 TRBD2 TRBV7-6 TGTGCCAGCAGCTTAGGCAGCGGGGGGGTTCAAGAGACCCAGTACTTC CASSLGSGGVQETQYF
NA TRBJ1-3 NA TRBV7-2 TGTGCCAGCAGCCCGAGTGGGCAATCCTCTGGAAACACCATATATTTT CASSPSGQSSGNTIYF
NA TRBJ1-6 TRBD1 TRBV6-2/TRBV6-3 TGTGCCAGCAGCCGGACAGGGGAGACTTCACCCCTCCACTTT CASSRTGETSPLHF
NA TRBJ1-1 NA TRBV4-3 TGCGCCAGCAGCCACCCTAGTCGGGGTTCGAACACTGAAGCTTTCTTT CASSHPSRGSNTEAFF
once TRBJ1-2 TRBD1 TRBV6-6 TGTGCCAGCAGCTCCGGGACAGGAGTTGGCTACACCTTC CASSSGTGVGYTF
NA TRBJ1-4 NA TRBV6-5 TGTGCCAGCAGTTACCTCCGTTTGGGGCGCATAGAAAAACTGTTTTTT CASSYLRLGRIEKLFF
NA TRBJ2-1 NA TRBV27 TGTGCCAGCAGTCCGTCCTTGGGGCGGAATGAGCAGTTCTTC CASSPSLGRNEQFF
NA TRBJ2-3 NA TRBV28 TGTGCCAGCGCGCCCAGTGGGGGGACAGATACGCAGTATTTT CASAPSGGTDTQYF
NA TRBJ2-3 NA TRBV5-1 TGCGCCAGCAGCTTGGAGCGGTCAGATACGCAGTATTTT CASSLERSDTQYF
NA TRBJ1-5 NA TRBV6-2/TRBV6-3 TGTGCCAGCAGTTACCCCACAAGAAATCAGCCCCAGCATTTT CASSYPTRNQPQHF
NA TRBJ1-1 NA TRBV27 TGTGCCAGCAGTTCGTATGGGGAGGGGGAAGCTTTCTTT CASSSYGEGEAFF
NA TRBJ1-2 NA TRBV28 TGTGCCAGCAGTTTGGGTCAAGGAGGGGCGTTGTCTGGCTACACCTTC CASSLGQGGALSGYTF
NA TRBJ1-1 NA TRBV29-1 TGCAGCGGCGACAGGATGACTGAAGCTTTCTTT CSGDRMTEAFF
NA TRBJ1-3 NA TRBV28 TGTGCCAGCAGTTTATCAGGTTCCGGAAACACCATATATTTT CASSLSGSGNTIYF
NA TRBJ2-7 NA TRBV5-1 TGCGCCAGCAGCGTGGGCAGGGGAGGGCCTTACTACGAGCAGTACTTC CASSVGRGGPYYEQYF
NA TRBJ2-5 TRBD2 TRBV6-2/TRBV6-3 TGTGCCAGCAGTCCCTATAGCGGGGGGCCGTTGGAGACCCAGTACTTC CASSPYSGGPLETQYF
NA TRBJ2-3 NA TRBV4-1 TGCGCCAGCAGCCAAGATTTGCGGGGGCCCACAGATACGCAGTATTTT CASSQDLRGPTDTQYF
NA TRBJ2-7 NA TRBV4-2 TGTGCCAGCAGCCAAGAAGTCGAGGCCTCCTACGAGCAGTACTTC CASSQEVEASYEQYF
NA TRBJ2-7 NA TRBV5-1 TGCGCCAGCAGCTTGAATTACAGGGGTGGGGGACTCGAGCAGTACTTC CASSLNYRGGGLEQYF
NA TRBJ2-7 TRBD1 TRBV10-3 TGTGCCATCAGTGAGTCGAACAGGGGGCCCCTATCCTACGAGCAGTACTTC CAISESNRGPLSYEQYF
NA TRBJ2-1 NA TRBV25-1 TGTGCCAGCACCACGGGGTACAATGAGCAGTTCTTC CASTTGYNEQFF
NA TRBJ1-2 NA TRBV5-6 TGTGCCAGCAGCTTGGTAATCGGTACAGGGTCGACCTATGGCTACACCTTC CASSLVIGTGSTYGYTF
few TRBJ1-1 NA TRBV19 TGTGCCAGTAGTATAGTCCCGGGGGGGCCCACTGAAGCTTTCTTT CASSIVPGGPTEAFF
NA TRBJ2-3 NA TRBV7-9 TGTGCCAGCAGCACAGCGGACGGAGTCCGGGATACGCAGTATTTT CASSTADGVRDTQYF
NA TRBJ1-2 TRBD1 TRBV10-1 TGCGCCAGCAGTCTTCGGACAGGGAACTCCCCTAACTATGGCTACACCTTC CASSLRTGNSPNYGYTF
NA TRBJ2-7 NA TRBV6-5 TGTGCCAGCACCCTGGTTGGGCAGGCTGGCTACGAGCAGTACTTC CASTLVGQAGYEQYF
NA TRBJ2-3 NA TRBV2 TGTGCCAGCAAAGAGGGGGGGCCGGGGTATACGCAGTATTTT CASKEGGPGYTQYF
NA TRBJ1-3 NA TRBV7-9 TGTGCCAGCAGCTTAGCAGGGGCCTCTGGAAACACCATATATTTT CASSLAGASGNTIYF
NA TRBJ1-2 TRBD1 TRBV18 TGTGCCAGCTCACCCAAACAGGGGAACGGCTACACCTTC CASSPKQGNGYTF
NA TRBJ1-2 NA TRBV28 TGTGCCAGCAGTCCGCCAGCGGAAGCCTATGGCTACACCTTC CASSPPAEAYGYTF
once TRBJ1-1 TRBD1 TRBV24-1 TGTGCCACCAGTGAGGACAGGGGCACTGAAGCTTTCTTT CATSEDRGTEAFF
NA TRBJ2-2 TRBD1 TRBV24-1 TGTGCCACCAGTGATGCGGGACAGGGAACCACCGGGGAGCTGTTTTTT CATSDAGQGTTGELFF